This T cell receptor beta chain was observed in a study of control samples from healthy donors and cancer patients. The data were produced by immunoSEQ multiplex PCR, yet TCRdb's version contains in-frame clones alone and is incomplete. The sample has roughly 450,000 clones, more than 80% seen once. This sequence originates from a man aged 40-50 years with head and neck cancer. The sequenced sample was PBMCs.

As DNA, the CDR3 is TGTGCCATCAGCTCCCGGGACTTACCGACCTACGAGCAGTACTTC. Translating gives CAISSRDLPTYEQYF. V gene TRBV10-3 combines with J gene TRBJ2-7; possible D gene TRBD2, 6 bases. CDR3 length equals 15 residues. V lost 6 bases to trimming and J lost 2 bases, with 17 bases between them. Germline V gene lookup returns CDR1 ENHRY and CDR2 SYGVKD.